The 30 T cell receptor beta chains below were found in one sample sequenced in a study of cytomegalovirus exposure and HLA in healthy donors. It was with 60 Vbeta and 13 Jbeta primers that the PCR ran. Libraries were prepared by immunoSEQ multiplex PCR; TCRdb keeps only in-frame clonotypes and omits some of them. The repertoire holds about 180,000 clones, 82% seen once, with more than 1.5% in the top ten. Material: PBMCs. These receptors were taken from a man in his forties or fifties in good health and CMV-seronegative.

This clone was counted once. CDR3 sequence reads: CSALGAEGYTF. The DNA of the CDR3 is TGCAGTGCTCTGGGGGCGGAGGGCTACACCTTC. J is TRBJ1-2 and V is TRBV20-1, with TRBD1 as a possible D gene (6 bases). The CDR3 length is 11 residues. Germline V gene lookup returns CDR1 DFQATT and CDR2 SNEGSKA (reference sequence). Trimming removed 5 bases from V and 8 bases from J, with 12 bases in between.

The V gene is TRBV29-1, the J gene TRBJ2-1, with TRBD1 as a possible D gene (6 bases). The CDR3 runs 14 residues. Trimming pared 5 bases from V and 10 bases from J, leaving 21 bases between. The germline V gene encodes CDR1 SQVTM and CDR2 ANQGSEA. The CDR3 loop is CSVYSGQGITEQFF. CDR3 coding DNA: TGCAGCGTTTATTCGGGACAAGGGATAACGGAGCAGTTCTTC.

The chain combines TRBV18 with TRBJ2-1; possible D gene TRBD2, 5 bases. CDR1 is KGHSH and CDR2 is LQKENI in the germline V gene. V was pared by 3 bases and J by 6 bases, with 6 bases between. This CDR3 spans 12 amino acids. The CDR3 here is CASSPLANEQFF. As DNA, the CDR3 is TGTGCCAGCTCACCCCTAGCCAATGAGCAGTTCTTC.

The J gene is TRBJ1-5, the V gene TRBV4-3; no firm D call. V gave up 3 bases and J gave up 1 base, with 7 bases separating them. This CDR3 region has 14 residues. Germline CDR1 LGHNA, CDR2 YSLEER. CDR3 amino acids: CASSHQRSNQPQHF. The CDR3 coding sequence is TGCGCCAGCAGCCATCAGCGGAGCAATCAGCCCCAGCATTTT.

Here the CDR3 reads CASSPDRGYTEAFF. The CDR3 DNA reads TGTGCCAGCAGCCCCGACAGGGGGTACACTGAAGCTTTCTTT. The chain links TRBV7-2 to TRBJ1-1, with 9 nucleotides matching TRBD1. Germline V gene lookup returns CDR1 SGHTA and CDR2 FQGNSA. The CDR3 has 14 amino acids. V shed 5 bases, J shed 3 bases, and the junction held 4 bases outside the gene matches.

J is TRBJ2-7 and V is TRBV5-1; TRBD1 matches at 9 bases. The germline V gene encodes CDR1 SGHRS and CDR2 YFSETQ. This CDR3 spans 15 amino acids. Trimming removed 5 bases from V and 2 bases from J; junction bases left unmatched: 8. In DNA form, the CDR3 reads TGCGCCAGCAGTTATTCGACAGGGGGTACCTACGAGCAGTACTTC. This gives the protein CASSYSTGGTYEQYF.

CDR3 DNA: TGCAGTGCTAGAAGGGGTAATGGCTACACCTTC. Residues: CSARRGNGYTF. The chain is built from TRBV20-1 and TRBJ1-2; a weak D match, TRBD1 (5 bases). Germline lookup yields CDR1 DFQATT and CDR2 SNEGSKA (reference sequence). The CDR3 loop spans 11 amino acids. V lost 2 bases and J lost 6, with 7 bases in between.

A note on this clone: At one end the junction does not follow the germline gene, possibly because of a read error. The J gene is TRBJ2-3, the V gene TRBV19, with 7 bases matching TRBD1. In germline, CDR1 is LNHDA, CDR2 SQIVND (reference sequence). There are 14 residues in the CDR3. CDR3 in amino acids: CACSRDRNTDTQYF. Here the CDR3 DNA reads TGTGCCTGTAGCCGGGACAGAAACACAGATACGCAGTATTTT.

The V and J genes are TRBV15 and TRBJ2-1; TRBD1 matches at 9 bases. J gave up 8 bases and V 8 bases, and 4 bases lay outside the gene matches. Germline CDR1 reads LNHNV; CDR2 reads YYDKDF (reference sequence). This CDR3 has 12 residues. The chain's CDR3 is CATGTGLYEQFF. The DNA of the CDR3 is TGTGCCACCGGGACAGGGCTCTATGAGCAGTTCTTC.

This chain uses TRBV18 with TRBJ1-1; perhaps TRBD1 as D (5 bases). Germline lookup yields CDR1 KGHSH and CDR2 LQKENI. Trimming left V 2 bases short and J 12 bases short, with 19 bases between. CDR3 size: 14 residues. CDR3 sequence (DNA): TGTGCCAGCTCACCATCTTGGGGGACGGGAGAGACTTTCTTT. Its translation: CASSPSWGTGETFF.

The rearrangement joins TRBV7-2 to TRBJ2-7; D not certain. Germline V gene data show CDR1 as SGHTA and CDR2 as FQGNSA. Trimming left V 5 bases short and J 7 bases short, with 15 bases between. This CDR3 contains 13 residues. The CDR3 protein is CASSRLLTLEQYF. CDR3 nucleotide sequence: TGTGCCAGCAGCCGACTCCTAACCCTGGAGCAGTACTTC.

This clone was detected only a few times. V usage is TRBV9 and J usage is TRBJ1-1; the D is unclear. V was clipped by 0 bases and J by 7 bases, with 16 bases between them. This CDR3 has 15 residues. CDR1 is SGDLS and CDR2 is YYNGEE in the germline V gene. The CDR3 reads CASSVDRGGPHEAFF. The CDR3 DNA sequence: TGTGCCAGCAGCGTAGATCGGGGAGGGCCGCATGAAGCTTTCTTT.

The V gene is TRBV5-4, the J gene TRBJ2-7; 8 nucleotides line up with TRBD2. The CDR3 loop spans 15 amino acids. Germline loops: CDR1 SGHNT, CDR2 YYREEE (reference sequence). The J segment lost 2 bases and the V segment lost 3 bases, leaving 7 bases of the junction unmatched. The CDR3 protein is CASSSQLAVTYEQYF. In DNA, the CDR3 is TGTGCCAGCAGCTCCCAACTAGCGGTAACCTACGAGCAGTACTTC.

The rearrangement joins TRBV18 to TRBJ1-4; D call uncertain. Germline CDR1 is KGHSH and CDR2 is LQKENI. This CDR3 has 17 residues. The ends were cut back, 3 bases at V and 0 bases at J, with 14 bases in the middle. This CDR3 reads CASSPNAPGATNEKLFF. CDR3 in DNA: TGTGCCAGCTCACCGAATGCCCCCGGTGCAACTAATGAAAAACTGTTTTTT.

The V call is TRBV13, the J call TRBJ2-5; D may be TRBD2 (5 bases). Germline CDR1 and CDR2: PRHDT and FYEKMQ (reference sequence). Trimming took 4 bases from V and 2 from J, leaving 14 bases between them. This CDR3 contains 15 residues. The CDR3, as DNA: TGTGCCAGCAGCTCTTTTGGACTGAGGCAAGAGACCCAGTACTTC. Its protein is CASSSFGLRQETQYF.

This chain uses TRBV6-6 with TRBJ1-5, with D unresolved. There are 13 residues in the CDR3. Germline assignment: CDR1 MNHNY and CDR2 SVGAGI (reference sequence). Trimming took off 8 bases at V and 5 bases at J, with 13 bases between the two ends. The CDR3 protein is CASAGGHDQPQHF. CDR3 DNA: TGTGCCAGCGCGGGAGGGCACGATCAGCCCCAGCATTTT.

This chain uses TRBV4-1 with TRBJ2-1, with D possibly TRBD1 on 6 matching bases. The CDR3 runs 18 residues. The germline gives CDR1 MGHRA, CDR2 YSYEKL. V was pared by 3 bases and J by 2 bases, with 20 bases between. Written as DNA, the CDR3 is TGCGCCAGCAGCCATAGGGGGTATTCGGACAGTGCCTACAATGAGCAGTTCTTC. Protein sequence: CASSHRGYSDSAYNEQFF.

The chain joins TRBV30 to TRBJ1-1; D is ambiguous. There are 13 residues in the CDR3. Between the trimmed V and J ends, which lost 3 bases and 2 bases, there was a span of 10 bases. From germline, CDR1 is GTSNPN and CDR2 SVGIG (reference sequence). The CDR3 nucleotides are TGTGCCTGGAGCTTGAGGGTAAACACTGAAGCTTTCTTT. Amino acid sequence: CAWSLRVNTEAFF.

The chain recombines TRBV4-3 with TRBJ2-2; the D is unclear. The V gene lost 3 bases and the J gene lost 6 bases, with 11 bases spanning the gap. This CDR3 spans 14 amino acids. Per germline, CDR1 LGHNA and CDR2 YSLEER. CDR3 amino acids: CASSQERVAGELFF. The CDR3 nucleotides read TGCGCCAGCAGCCAGGAGAGAGTAGCCGGGGAGCTGTTTTTT.

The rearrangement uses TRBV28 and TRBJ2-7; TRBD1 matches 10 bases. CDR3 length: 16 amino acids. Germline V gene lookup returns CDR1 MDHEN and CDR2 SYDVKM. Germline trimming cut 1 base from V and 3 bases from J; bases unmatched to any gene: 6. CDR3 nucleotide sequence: TGTGCCAGCAGTTTATTAGGGACAGGGGACTTCTACGAGCAGTACTTC. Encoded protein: CASSLLGTGDFYEQYF.

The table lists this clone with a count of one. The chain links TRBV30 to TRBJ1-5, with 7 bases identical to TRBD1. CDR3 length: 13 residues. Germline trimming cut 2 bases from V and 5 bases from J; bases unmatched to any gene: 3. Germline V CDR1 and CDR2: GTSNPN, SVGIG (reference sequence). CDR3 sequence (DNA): TGTGCCTGGAGTTTAACAGGGGATCAGCCCCAGCATTTT. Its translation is CAWSLTGDQPQHF.

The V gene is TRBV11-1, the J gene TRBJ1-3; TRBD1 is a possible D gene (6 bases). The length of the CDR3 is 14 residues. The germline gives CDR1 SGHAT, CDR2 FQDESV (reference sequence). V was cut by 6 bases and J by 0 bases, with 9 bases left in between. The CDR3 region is CASSDRYSGNTIYF. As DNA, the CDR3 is TGTGCCAGCAGTGACAGGTACTCTGGAAACACCATATATTTT.

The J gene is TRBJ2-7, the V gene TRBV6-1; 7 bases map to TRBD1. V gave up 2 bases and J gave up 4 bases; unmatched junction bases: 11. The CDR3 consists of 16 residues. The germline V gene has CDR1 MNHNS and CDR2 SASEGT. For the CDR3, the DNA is TGTGCCAGCAGTGAAAGGGCCCGGACAGGACCATACGAGCAGTACTTC. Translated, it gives CASSERARTGPYEQYF.

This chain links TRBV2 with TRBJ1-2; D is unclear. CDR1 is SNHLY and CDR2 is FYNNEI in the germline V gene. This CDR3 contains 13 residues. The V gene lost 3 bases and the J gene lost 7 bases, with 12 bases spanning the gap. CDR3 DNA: TGTGCCAGCAGTGATTATGGTTCCGGTGGCTACACCTTC. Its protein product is CASSDYGSGGYTF. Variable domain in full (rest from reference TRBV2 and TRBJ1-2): EPEVTQTPSHQVTQMGQEVILRCVPISNHLYFYWYRQILGQKVEFLVSFYNNEISEKSEIFDDQFSVERPDGSNFTLKIRSTKLEDSAMYFCASSDYGSGGYTFGSGTRLTVV.

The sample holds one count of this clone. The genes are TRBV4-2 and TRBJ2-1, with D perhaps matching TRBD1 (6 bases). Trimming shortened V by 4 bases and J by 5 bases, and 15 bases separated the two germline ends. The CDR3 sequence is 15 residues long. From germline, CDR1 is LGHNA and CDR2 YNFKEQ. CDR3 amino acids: CASSRGEDSDNEQFF. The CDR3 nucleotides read TGTGCCAGCAGCCGGGGCGAGGACAGCGACAATGAGCAGTTCTTC.

In nucleotides, the CDR3 is TGTGCCAGCAGCCCGCGGACTAGCGGGGGGACCCAGTACTTC. Protein sequence: CASSPRTSGGTQYF. This chain links TRBV7-6 with TRBJ2-5; TRBD2 matches at 13 bases. In germline, CDR1 is SGHVS, CDR2 FNYEAQ. The CDR3 sequence is 14 residues long. Trimming took 5 bases from V and 7 from J; bases not matched to a gene: 4. The complete variable domain, with remaining parts taken from reference TRBV7-6 and TRBJ2-5, reads GAGVSQSPRYKVTKRGQDVALRCDPISGHVSLYWYRQALGQGPEFLTYFNYEAQQDKSGLPNDRFSAERPEGSISTLTIQRTEQRDSAMYRCASSPRTSGGTQYFGPGTRLLVL.

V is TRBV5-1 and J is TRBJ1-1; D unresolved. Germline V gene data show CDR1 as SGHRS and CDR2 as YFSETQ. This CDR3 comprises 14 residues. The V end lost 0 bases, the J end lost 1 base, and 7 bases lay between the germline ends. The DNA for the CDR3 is TGCGCCAGCAGCTTGGTAGTCGGGAACACTGAAGCTTTCTTT. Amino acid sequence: CASSLVVGNTEAFF.

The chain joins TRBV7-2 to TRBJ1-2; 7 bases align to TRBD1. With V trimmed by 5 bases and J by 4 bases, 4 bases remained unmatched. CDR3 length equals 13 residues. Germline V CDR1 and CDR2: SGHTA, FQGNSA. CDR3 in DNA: TGTGCCAGCAGCGTACAGGGGACCTATGGCTACACCTTC. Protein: CASSVQGTYGYTF.

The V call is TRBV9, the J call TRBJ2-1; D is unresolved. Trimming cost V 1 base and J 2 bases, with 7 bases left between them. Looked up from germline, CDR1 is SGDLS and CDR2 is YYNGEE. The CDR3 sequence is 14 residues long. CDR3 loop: CASSVYDTYNEQFF. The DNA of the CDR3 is TGTGCCAGCAGCGTATACGACACCTACAATGAGCAGTTCTTC.

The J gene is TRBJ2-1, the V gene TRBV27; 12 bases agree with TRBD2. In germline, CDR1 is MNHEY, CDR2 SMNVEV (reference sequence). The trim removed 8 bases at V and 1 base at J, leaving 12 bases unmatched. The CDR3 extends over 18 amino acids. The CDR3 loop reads CASLVRLAGALSYNEQFF. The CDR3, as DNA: TGTGCCAGCCTAGTGAGACTAGCGGGAGCGTTGTCCTACAATGAGCAGTTCTTC.